Presented here are 7 T cell receptor beta chains from one specimen sequenced in a study of CD8 T cells in ankylosing spondylitis. TCRdb used MiXCR to reprocess the 5' RACE reads, holding one entry per CDR3 protein. The sample holds 50,000 or so distinct CDR3 sequences; 7.4% are singletons and the top ten take over 7%. The sequencing input was blood, either unsorted or a sorted T cell fraction (not recorded which). These receptor sequences come from a female donor with ankylosing spondylitis or in good health (not recorded which).

On this clonotype itself: This may arise from a read error, as a much more abundant clone is one base away. The V call is TRBV29-1, the J call TRBJ2-3; 8 bases map to TRBD1. The CDR3 consists of 13 residues. Per the germline V gene, CDR1 is SQVTM and CDR2 is ANQGSEA. For the CDR3, the DNA is TGCAGCGCTGGGACAGGAGCCACAGATGCGCAGTATTTT. This gives the protein CSAGTGATDAQYF.

There are many counts of this clonotype. The chain recombines TRBV27 with TRBJ2-2; a possible D gene is TRBD1 (5 bases). This CDR3 is built from 14 residues. Trimming left V 8 bases short and J 6 bases short, with 16 bases between. Germline lookup yields CDR1 MNHEY and CDR2 SMNVEV (reference sequence). The CDR3 is CASGLRVFAGELFF. The DNA for the CDR3 is TGTGCCAGCGGCCTCAGGGTGTTTGCCGGGGAGCTGTTTTTT.

The sample holds many counts of this clonotype. A much larger clone lies a single base off, so this may be a read error. The chain is built from TRBV7-3 and TRBJ1-2; maybe TRBD1 (5 bases). V was pared by 5 bases and J by 2 bases, with 9 bases between. This CDR3 region has 13 residues. The germline gives CDR1 SGHTA, CDR2 FQGTGA. In DNA form, the CDR3 reads TGTGCCAGCAGCGGTACAGGCAACTATGGCTACACCTTC. Its protein is CASSGTGNYGYTF.

This clonotype was seen more than once but under ten times. The J gene is TRBJ2-5, the V gene TRBV5-4, with D hard to call. With 4 bases removed from V and 5 bases from J, the gap between germline ends came to 12 bases. CDR1 and CDR2 (germline): SGHNT, YYREEE (reference sequence). The CDR3 spans 13 residues. Here the CDR3 reads CASSPNLGETQYF. The CDR3 DNA follows: TGTGCCAGCAGCCCTAACCTAGGGGAGACCCAGTACTTC.

Many counts were recorded for this clonotype. J is TRBJ2-4 and V is TRBV4-3; D could derive from TRBD1 or TRBD2 (5 bases each). Germline loops: CDR1 LGHNA, CDR2 YSLEER. V was clipped by 1 base and J by 6 bases, with 13 bases between them. The CDR3 runs to 15 residues. CDR3 in amino acids: CASSQGGGLGNIQYF. The CDR3, as DNA: TGCGCCAGCAGCCAAGGTGGGGGTTTGGGAAACATTCAGTACTTC.

The table lists this clonotype with many counts. The chain has TRBV4-1 and TRBJ2-2; TRBD1 agrees at 8 bases. The CDR3 runs to 17 residues. The germline V gene has CDR1 MGHRA and CDR2 YSYEKL. The trim removed 4 bases at V and 2 bases at J, leaving 9 bases unmatched. CDR3: CASSLTPGTGNTGELFF. The DNA for the CDR3 is TGCGCCAGCAGCCTCACCCCAGGGACAGGAAACACCGGGGAGCTGTTTTTT.

This clonotype was detected many times. This chain connects TRBV10-3 to TRBJ1-5, with D perhaps TRBD1 (5 bases). Trimming stripped 6 bases from V and 1 base from J, with 13 bases between. The germline gives CDR1 ENHRY, CDR2 SYGVKD. The CDR3 is 15 residues long. The CDR3 DNA is TGTGCCATCAGCCCGGATAGGGGCAGCAATCAGCCCCAGCATTTT. Amino acids: CAISPDRGSNQPQHF.